The clone carrying this T cell receptor (beta chain) was recorded only once. This record comes from a study of blood T cell repertoires in COVID-19. Study-level information: Sites across the United States, Italy and Spain contributed samples from acute and convalescent COVID-19. Nucleic acid was either cDNA or gDNA, and it came from T cells, B-cell-depleted T cells, or PBMCs.

In the authors' workflow: Reference gene primer amplification yielded estimated nucleated cell counts. Clones were read by immunoSEQ multiplex PCR, and TCRdb kept only the in-frame ones, dropping some. The V and J calls and the clone size are those of that table, but D and trimming were determined from the DNA. The sample gives some 200,000 clones, 70% to 90% of which show up once; 6% is in the top ten. The TCR was taken from a man between 40 and 49 years old with active or convalescent COVID-19. Sequenced input: peripheral blood.

The CDR3 reads CASSFTPSYNEQFF. For the CDR3, the DNA is TGCGCCAGCAGCTTTACACCCTCCTACAATGAGCAGTTCTTC. The chain recombines TRBV5-1 with TRBJ2-1; no firm D call. The CDR3 consists of 14 residues. The V end lost 2 bases, the J end lost 0 bases, and 6 bases lay between the germline ends. Germline-derived CDR1 and CDR2 are SGHRS and YFSETQ.